This TCR beta chain originates from a study of cytomegalovirus exposure and HLA in healthy donors. Overall study context: The 120 validation repertoires used the same platform as the 650 to 850 first-cohort repertoires (as reported by a later analysis).

On this clone: The antigen is not known.

CDR3 length: 11 residues. Per the germline V gene, CDR1 is DFQATT and CDR2 is SNEGSKA (reference sequence). Losses at the gene ends were 6 bases for V and 6 bases for J; bases not matched to a gene: 4. Findings of the study overall: The study labeled about 160 TCR beta chains cytomegalovirus-associated. High sensitivity and specificity were reportedly achieved when the classifier diagnosed cytomegalovirus status.

Sequencing was performed with immunoSEQ multiplex PCR; in TCRdb, only in-frame clones are kept and a portion is missing. The sample lists 150,000 or so clones, approximately 94% occurring once. The chain joins TRBV20-1 to TRBJ1-2; 7 bases match TRBD1. The source material was PBMCs. The sequence derives from a man aged 18 to 35 in good health and CMV-seropositive. Written as DNA, the CDR3 is TGCAGTGCCGGGACAGCGGATGGCTACACCTTC. The encoded protein is CSAGTADGYTF.